These 27 T cell receptor beta chains originate from one sample sequenced in a study of CD8 T cell repertoires and HIV-1 epitope variants. Profiling relied on immunoSEQ multiplex PCR, and the TCRdb table lists in-frame clones only, not all of them. Here the sample spans over 90,000 clones, 60% to 80% being singletons. Sequenced input: uncultured baseline CD8+ T cells from peripheral blood mononuclear cells (PBMCs). Source of these receptors: a male donor with HIV.

The table lists this clone with a few counts. The J gene is TRBJ2-7, the V gene TRBV28; 8 bases are shared with TRBD1. This CDR3 comprises 15 residues. The germline gives CDR1 MDHEN, CDR2 SYDVKM. Unmatched junction bases numbered 9, after V lost 6 bases and J lost 2 bases. The DNA for the CDR3 is TGTGCCAGCAGCAATGGACAGGGCTTCCCCTACGAGCAGTACTTC. It is translated as CASSNGQGFPYEQYF.

This chain links TRBV28 with TRBJ2-1, with D unclear. The CDR3 loop spans 15 amino acids. Germline CDR1 MDHEN, CDR2 SYDVKM. Deletions cut 6 bases from V and 4 bases from J, with 16 bases between. The CDR3 here is CASRSWQELYNEQFF. CDR3 in DNA: TGTGCCAGCAGGAGTTGGCAGGAGTTATACAATGAGCAGTTCTTC.

The genes are TRBV10-1 and TRBJ2-7; no clear D gene. Germline V gene sequence: CDR1 WNHNN, CDR2 SYGVQD (reference sequence). The CDR3 has 14 amino acids. Trimming pared 6 bases from V and 2 bases from J, leaving 14 bases between. The CDR3 spells CASRADRLPYEQYF. The CDR3, as DNA: TGCGCCAGCAGGGCAGATCGTCTCCCCTACGAGCAGTACTTC.

The sample holds a few counts of this clone. This sequence joins TRBV7-9 and TRBJ2-5; 9 positions agree with TRBD2. With V trimmed by 1 base and J by 4 bases, 7 bases remained unmatched. The CDR3 is 16 amino acids. The germline V gene has CDR1 SEHNR and CDR2 FQNEAQ (reference sequence). This CDR3 reads CASSLGVAGDLETQYF. The DNA of the CDR3 is TGTGCCAGCAGCTTAGGGGTAGCGGGAGATTTAGAGACCCAGTACTTC.

The chain uses TRBV9 and TRBJ2-5; D is ambiguous. The germline V and J ends were trimmed by 3 bases and 5 bases, with 11 bases remaining between them. The CDR3 covers 13 residues. The germline V gene has CDR1 SGDLS and CDR2 YYNGEE. CDR3: CASSGTRQETQYF. In DNA form, the CDR3 reads TGTGCCAGCAGCGGGACCCGCCAGGAGACCCAGTACTTC.

The gene calls are TRBV15 and TRBJ1-6; D might be TRBD1 (5 bases). CDR1 LNHNV and CDR2 YYDKDF come from the germline V gene (reference sequence). V lost 5 bases and J lost 1, with 9 bases in between. CDR3 length: 15 residues. Written as DNA, the CDR3 is TGTGCCACCAGCGGAGGGGTTTCCTATAATTCACCCCTCCACTTT. Translated, it gives CATSGGVSYNSPLHF.

The V and J genes are TRBV5-5 and TRBJ1-2; 8 bases line up with TRBD1. V lost 0 bases to trimming and J lost 4 bases; unmatched junction nucleotides: 11. In germline, CDR1 is SGHKS, CDR2 YYEKEE (reference sequence). This CDR3 has 17 residues. CDR3 sequence reads: CASSLAGRVTGGYGYTF. The CDR3 bases are TGTGCCAGCAGCTTGGCCGGTCGGGTAACAGGGGGCTATGGCTACACCTTC. Filled out from reference TRBV5-5 and TRBJ1-2, the complete variable domain reads DAGVTQSPTHLIKTRGQQVTLRCSPISGHKSVSWYQQVLGQGPQFIFQYYEKEERGRGNFPDRFSARQFPNYSSELNVNALLLGDSALYLCASSLAGRVTGGYGYTFGSGTRLTVV.

The chain joins TRBV29-1 to TRBJ1-4; 7 nucleotides match TRBD1. V was pared by 7 bases and J by 5 bases, with 7 bases of the junction left unmatched. The length of the CDR3 is 13 residues. CDR1 and CDR2 from the germline V gene are SQVTM and ANQGSEA. The CDR3 is CSARDSLNEKLFF. For the CDR3, the DNA is TGCAGCGCTAGGGACAGCCTGAATGAAAAACTGTTTTTT.

This chain links TRBV4-3 with TRBJ1-3, with D tentatively TRBD1 (5 bases). From germline, CDR1 is LGHNA and CDR2 YSLEER. The CDR3 runs to 20 residues. V gave up 1 base and J gave up 0 bases, with 22 bases separating them. CDR3 bases: TGCGCCAGCAGCCAAGTCTTTTTCCGGGACCGCGTTCACTCTGGAAACACCATATATTTT. Protein sequence: CASSQVFFRDRVHSGNTIYF.

The chain combines TRBV23-1 with TRBJ2-7, with TRBD1 matching 7 bases. TRBV23-1 is an ORF for which the function is uncertain. V lost 6 bases to trimming and J lost 3 bases; unmatched junction nucleotides: 8. CDR3 length: 14 amino acids. DNA for the CDR3: TGCGCCAGCAGCCCCCCTAGACAGGGCTACGAGCAGTACTTC. As protein: CASSPPRQGYEQYF.

This chain connects TRBV7-9 to TRBJ1-2; 8 bases map to TRBD1. Germline V gene data show CDR1 as SEHNR and CDR2 as FQNEAQ (reference sequence). Losses at the gene ends were 1 base for V and 0 bases for J; bases not matched to a gene: 1. The CDR3 extends over 15 amino acids. CDR3: CASSLVQGANYGYTF. CDR3 sequence (DNA): TGTGCCAGCAGCTTAGTACAGGGGGCTAACTATGGCTACACCTTC.

This clone was counted a few times. The J gene is TRBJ2-2, the V gene TRBV9, with a tentative D call TRBD2 (6 bases). The CDR3 consists of 14 residues. Trimming took off 6 bases at V and 2 bases at J, with 11 bases between the two ends. In germline, CDR1 is SGDLS, CDR2 YYNGEE. The CDR3 loop reads CASNYGLNTGELFF. The CDR3 coding sequence is TGTGCCAGCAACTACGGACTAAACACCGGGGAGCTGTTTTTT.

J is TRBJ2-1 and V is TRBV5-4; 11 nucleotides align to TRBD2. CDR3 length: 16 residues. CDR1 SGHNT and CDR2 YYREEE come from the germline V gene (reference sequence). V shed 0 bases and J 7 bases; nucleotides not matched to a gene: 6. The CDR3 spells CASSLDTSGGGNEQFF. In nucleotides, the CDR3 is TGTGCCAGCAGCTTGGATACTAGCGGGGGTGGGAATGAGCAGTTCTTC.

This chain joins TRBV29-1 and TRBJ2-3, with 7 bases identical to TRBD2. The CDR3 has 15 amino acids. The junction had 11 bases not matched to a gene; V was cut back by 6 bases and J by 2 bases. CDR1 and CDR2 from the germline V gene are SQVTM and ANQGSEA. The CDR3 sequence: CSVTGASGVTDTQYF. CDR3 sequence (DNA): TGCAGCGTAACCGGGGCTAGCGGAGTCACAGATACGCAGTATTTT.

V is TRBV6-4 and J is TRBJ1-4; D may be TRBD1 (5 bases). The CDR3 has 16 residues. Deletions cut 4 bases from V and 4 bases from J, with 16 bases between. CDR1 MRHNA and CDR2 SNTAGT come from the germline V gene. The CDR3 reads CASSAYITGGNEKLFF. The CDR3 nucleotides read TGTGCCAGCAGTGCATATATTACAGGCGGTAATGAAAAACTGTTTTTT.

This chain connects TRBV6-5 to TRBJ2-1; D is perhaps TRBD1 (6 bases). The germline V gene has CDR1 MNHEY and CDR2 SVGAGI. The CDR3 totals 15 residues. Trimming left V 6 bases short and J 4 bases short, with 16 bases between. DNA of the CDR3: TGTGCCAGCAGAAGGGAAGCAGGGGAATACAATGAGCAGTTCTTC. It translates to CASRREAGEYNEQFF.

The chain uses TRBV4-3 and TRBJ2-7, with D possibly matching TRBD1 (6 bases). The V end lost 1 base, the J end lost 7 bases, and 14 bases lay between the germline ends. There are 14 residues in the CDR3. Germline V gives CDR1 LGHNA, CDR2 YSLEER. Here the CDR3 reads CASSQGAGVREQYF. DNA for the CDR3: TGCGCCAGCAGCCAAGGGGCAGGGGTGCGGGAGCAGTACTTC.

The rearrangement joins TRBV5-1 to TRBJ2-7; maybe TRBD1 (7 bases). The V end was cut by 1 base, the J end by 4 bases, with 12 bases between. CDR1 and CDR2 from the germline V gene are SGHRS and YFSETQ. CDR3 length: 14 residues. The CDR3 sequence is CASSLWQGGYEQYF. The CDR3 DNA follows: TGCGCCAGCAGCTTGTGGCAGGGGGGATACGAGCAGTACTTC.

Only one count was recorded for this clone. In nucleotides, the CDR3 is TGTGCCAGCAGTGAAGCCACAGGGGAGAGGTATGGCTACACCTTC. Its translation is CASSEATGERYGYTF. V and J are TRBV2 and TRBJ1-2, with TRBD1 identical over 7 bases. Germline trimming cut 0 bases from V and 5 bases from J; bases unmatched to any gene: 6. The germline gives CDR1 SNHLY, CDR2 FYNNEI. This CDR3 comprises 15 residues.

This clone was counted once. The chain combines TRBV7-2 with TRBJ2-1, with D perhaps given as TRBD1 or TRBD2 (7 bases each). Germline V gene sequence: CDR1 SGHTA, CDR2 FQGNSA. The CDR3 has 15 residues. Trimming took 2 bases from V and 5 from J, leaving 13 bases between them. This CDR3 reads CASSLHAGGDNEQFF. CDR3 in DNA: TGTGCCAGCAGCTTACATGCAGGGGGGGACAATGAGCAGTTCTTC.

The chain recombines TRBV5-1 with TRBJ2-7, with 10 bases lining up with TRBD2. After removal of 3 bases from V and 7 bases from J, the junction contained 7 bases not matched to a gene. This CDR3 is built from 14 residues. The germline V gene has CDR1 SGHRS and CDR2 YFSETQ. DNA for the CDR3: TGCGCCAGCAGCTCTCTAGCGGGAGTCAGGGAGCAGTACTTC. This translates into CASSSLAGVREQYF.

The sample holds one count of this clone. The V call is TRBV5-1, the J call TRBJ2-7; 14 positions agree with TRBD2. The CDR3 runs 16 residues. Germline V gene sequence: CDR1 SGHRS, CDR2 YFSETQ. J was trimmed by 5 bases and V by 0 bases; bases with no gene match: 4. CDR3 DNA: TGCGCCAGCAGCTTGGGCGGACTAGCGGGAGGTAACGAGCAGTACTTC. It is translated as CASSLGGLAGGNEQYF. The variable domain in full, completed from reference TRBV5-1 and TRBJ2-7, reads KAGVTQTPRYLIKTRGQQVTLSCSPISGHRSVSWYQQTPGQGLQFLFEYFSETQRNKGNFPGRFSGRQFSNSRSEMNVSTLELGDSALYLCASSLGGLAGGNEQYFGPGTRLTVT.

This chain links TRBV7-9 with TRBJ2-7; TRBD2 is a possible D gene (6 bases). The V and J ends lost 5 bases and 7 bases respectively, with 21 bases between them. This CDR3 has 15 amino acids. Germline-derived CDR1 and CDR2 are SEHNR and FQNEAQ (reference sequence). The CDR3 bases are TGTGCCAGCAGCAAACTAGCAACCGGGGGTGGGGAGCAGTACTTC. Encoded protein: CASSKLATGGGEQYF.

The V and J genes are TRBV28 and TRBJ2-7, with 10 nucleotides matching TRBD2. In germline, CDR1 is MDHEN, CDR2 SYDVKM. The J segment lost 2 bases and the V segment lost 4 bases, leaving 14 bases of the junction unmatched. This CDR3 is built from 18 residues. The DNA for the CDR3 is TGTGCCAGCAGTTCCGTAGGAACTAGCGGGATGGCTCCCTACGAGCAGTACTTC. It specifies CASSSVGTSGMAPYEQYF.

The chain links TRBV7-2 to TRBJ1-6; D ambiguous. Looked up from germline, CDR1 is SGHTA and CDR2 is FQGNSA. The CDR3 is made up of 15 amino acids. With 2 bases removed from V and 7 bases from J, the gap between germline ends came to 12 bases. CDR3 amino acids: CASSLLGRGNSPLHF. CDR3 nucleotide sequence: TGTGCCAGCAGCTTATTAGGGCGAGGGAATTCACCCCTCCACTTT.

This clone was recorded a few times. The rearrangement links TRBV27 to TRBJ1-4, with 9 positions matching TRBD1. The trim removed 6 bases at V and 7 bases at J, leaving 0 bases unmatched. From germline, CDR1 is MNHEY and CDR2 SMNVEV (reference sequence). CDR3 length: 12 residues. The CDR3 nucleotides read TGTGCCAGCAGGGACAGGGGTGAAAAACTGTTTTTT. Translating it yields CASRDRGEKLFF.

Only a few counts were recorded for this clone. The genes are TRBV11-2 and TRBJ2-7, with 10 bases lining up with TRBD1. With 0 bases clipped from V and 5 bases from J, the junction kept 7 bases outside the gene matches. Germline loops: CDR1 SGHAT, CDR2 FQNNGV. This CDR3 contains 16 residues. The CDR3 sequence is CASSLDRGQGTHEQYF. The CDR3 DNA is TGTGCCAGCAGCTTAGATAGGGGACAGGGGACCCACGAGCAGTACTTC.